Sequencing of this TCR beta chain was carried out in a study of Tregs in tolerant kidney transplant recipients. Study background: Recipient cells were told from donor cells by antibody staining.

Only in-frame clones appear in the TCRdb table, and some are missing; sequencing was by immunoSEQ multiplex PCR. The data hold tens of thousands of clones, with 82% observed a single time. Trimming took 6 bases from V and 0 from J, leaving 9 bases between them. The CDR3 is 15 residues long. Germline values: CDR1 MNHNS, CDR2 SASEGT. To note about this clone: Its target is not known.

Sequencing was done on a sample of Tregs from blood cultured with allogeneic cells. V and J are TRBV6-1 and TRBJ2-6; D is unclear. The sequence was collected from a human donor in good health. This CDR3 is CASRRTFSGANVLTF. The CDR3 DNA reads as TGTGCCAGCAGAAGGACCTTCTCTGGGGCCAACGTCCTGACTTTC.